These 22 T cell receptor beta chains originate from one sample sequenced in a study of blood T cell repertoires in COVID-19. The assay was immunoSEQ multiplex PCR, and TCRdb's table has in-frame clones only and misses some. The table has roughly 93,000 clones, about nine tenths seen once. The sequenced material came from peripheral blood. The receptors originated from a man over 45 with acute or convalescent COVID-19.

The V and J genes are TRBV30 and TRBJ1-2, with TRBD1 identical over 7 bases. Germline trimming cut 2 bases from V and 4 bases from J; bases unmatched to any gene: 4. The CDR3 totals 13 residues. CDR1 is GTSNPN and CDR2 is SVGIG in the germline V gene (reference sequence). CDR3 nucleotide sequence: TGTGCCTGGAGTCTAGGACAGGCCTATGGCTACACCTTC. Protein product: CAWSLGQAYGYTF.

The CDR3 spells CASSLLTGNTGELFF. CDR3 sequence (DNA): TGTGCCAGCAGTTTATTGACGGGGAACACCGGGGAGCTGTTTTTT. V and J are TRBV28 and TRBJ2-2; no clear D. The CDR3 runs 15 residues. The V end lost 1 base, the J end lost 1 base, and 7 bases lay between the germline ends. The V gene's germline CDR1 is MDHEN and CDR2 SYDVKM.

J is TRBJ1-6 and V is TRBV28, with D possibly TRBD1 on 5 matching bases. Germline V CDR1 and CDR2: MDHEN, SYDVKM. V was cut by 2 bases and J by 0 bases, with 11 bases left in between. The CDR3 sequence is 17 residues long. The DNA of the CDR3 is TGTGCCAGCAGTTTAAGGGGCCACAGCTCCTATAATTCACCCCTCCACTTT. Translating it yields CASSLRGHSSYNSPLHF.

The chain recombines TRBV5-1 with TRBJ1-6; D not resolved. The CDR3 is made up of 15 amino acids. CDR1 is SGHRS, CDR2 YFSETQ, per germline. Trimming stripped 0 bases from V and 8 bases from J, with 12 bases between. The CDR3 region is CASSLVLPEDSPLHF. CDR3 sequence (DNA): TGCGCCAGCAGCTTGGTTTTGCCAGAGGATTCACCCCTCCACTTT.

Details on this clone: One end of the junction fails to match germline, which may point to a read error. This rearrangement joins TRBV5-6 to TRBJ1-3; D call uncertain. The CDR3 length is 14 residues. CDR1 and CDR2 from the germline V gene are SGHDT and YYEEEE. The CDR3 nucleotides are TGTGCCAGCAGTTTGGATTCTCCCGGAAACACCATATATTTT. Translation: CASSLDSPGNTIYF.

There are a few counts of this clone. The CDR3 nucleotides read TGTGCCAGTAGTGCACAGGGGGGCTACGAGCAGTACTTC. Its protein product is CASSAQGGYEQYF. The chain is built from TRBV19 and TRBJ2-7, with 8 bases that match TRBD1. V shed 5 bases and J 3 bases; nucleotides not matched to a gene: 3. The germline V gene has CDR1 LNHDA and CDR2 SQIVND (reference sequence). The CDR3 has 13 amino acids.

The rearrangement uses TRBV27 and TRBJ2-5, with 10 bases fitting TRBD2. V trimming: 4 bases; J trimming: 3 bases; junction bases outside the gene matches: 2. CDR1 and CDR2 from the germline V gene are MNHEY and SMNVEV (reference sequence). The CDR3 covers 14 residues. The CDR3 is CASSYLAGEETQYF. CDR3 nucleotides: TGTGCCAGCAGTTACCTAGCGGGGGAAGAGACCCAGTACTTC.

The genes are TRBV30 and TRBJ1-4; weak D call: TRBD1 (5 bases). The germline gives CDR1 GTSNPN, CDR2 SVGIG (reference sequence). V shed 2 bases and J shed 8 bases, with 9 bases lying between them. This CDR3 region has 12 residues. CDR3 bases: TGTGCCTGGAGTTCTGGGGGGGAAAAACTGTTTTTT. This gives the protein CAWSSGGEKLFF.

This chain uses TRBV5-4 with TRBJ2-1; D is perhaps TRBD2 (5 bases). Looked up from germline, CDR1 is SGHNT and CDR2 is YYREEE (reference sequence). The CDR3 has 13 residues. V lost 1 base and J lost 8, with 10 bases in between. CDR3 in amino acids: CASSLPGSDEQFF. The CDR3 DNA sequence: TGTGCCAGCAGCTTGCCGGGGTCCGATGAGCAGTTCTTC.

The rearrangement links TRBV2 to TRBJ2-2, with TRBD2 matching 10 bases. Trimming cost V 4 bases and J 4 bases; bases outside gene matches: 3. This CDR3 spans 15 amino acids. CDR1 SNHLY and CDR2 FYNNEI come from the germline V gene. This CDR3 reads CASSAGLAATGELFF. CDR3 in DNA: TGTGCCAGCAGTGCCGGACTAGCGGCCACCGGGGAGCTGTTTTTT. Using reference TRBV2 and TRBJ2-2 for the parts outside the CDR3, the full variable domain is EPEVTQTPSHQVTQMGQEVILRCVPISNHLYFYWYRQILGQKVEFLVSFYNNEISEKSEIFDDQFSVERPDGSNFTLKIRSTKLEDSAMYFCASSAGLAATGELFFGEGSRLTVL.

The V and J genes are TRBV7-9 and TRBJ2-1; 11 nucleotides match TRBD1. V trimming: 5 bases; J trimming: 7 bases; junction bases outside the gene matches: 10. The CDR3 contains 16 residues. The V gene's germline CDR1 is SEHNR and CDR2 FQNEAQ (reference sequence). The DNA of the CDR3 is TGTGCCAGCAGCGGCCGGGACAGGGGGGATCGGAATGAGCAGTTCTTC. Its translation: CASSGRDRGDRNEQFF.

The gene calls are TRBV5-1 and TRBJ2-2; perhaps TRBD2 as D (5 bases). Germline CDR1 SGHRS, CDR2 YFSETQ. Trimming cost V 2 bases and J 1 base, with 12 bases left between them. The CDR3 has 16 residues. The CDR3 coding sequence is TGCGCCAGCAGCTTCAGTGTAGCGCGGAACACCGGGGAGCTGTTTTTT. It yields the protein CASSFSVARNTGELFF.

The gene calls are TRBV3-1 (or the pseudogene TRBV3-2) and TRBJ2-5; TRBD2 aligns across 8 bases. Trimming at V came to 5 bases and at J to 4 bases, leaving 12 bases not matched to a gene. The CDR3 has 16 amino acids. Germline-derived CDR1 and CDR2 are LGHDT and YNNKEL (reference sequence). This chain's CDR3 is CASSTRTGGGLETQYF. DNA of the CDR3: TGTGCCAGCAGCACTAGAACCGGGGGGGGTCTAGAGACCCAGTACTTC.

The chain carries TRBV11-3 and TRBJ1-2, with no clear D. The V gene lost 5 bases and the J gene lost 0 bases, with 13 bases spanning the gap. Germline V gene sequence: CDR1 SGHNT, CDR2 YENEEA. CDR3 length equals 15 residues. CDR3 amino acids: CASSTAPKANYGYTF. The CDR3, as DNA: TGTGCCAGCAGCACAGCTCCTAAAGCTAACTATGGCTACACCTTC. Variable domain in full (rest from reference TRBV11-3 and TRBJ1-2): EAGVVQSPRYKIIEKKQPVAFWCNPISGHNTLYWYLQNLGQGPELLIRYENEEAVDDSQLPKDRFSAERLKGVDSTLKIQPAELGDSAVYLCASSTAPKANYGYTFGSGTRLTVV.

This sequence joins TRBV4-1 and TRBJ2-1; D is perhaps TRBD1 (7 bases). Germline assignment: CDR1 MGHRA and CDR2 YSYEKL. Trimming pared 1 base from V and 11 bases from J, leaving 24 bases between. The CDR3 loop spans 17 amino acids. The CDR3 loop is CASSQGGAGQLTMKQFF. The DNA for the CDR3 is TGCGCCAGCAGCCAAGGGGGGGCGGGACAGCTAACAATGAAGCAGTTCTTC.

J is TRBJ1-4 and V is TRBV25-1; a weak D match, TRBD1 (5 bases). Looked up from germline, CDR1 is MGHDK and CDR2 is SYGVNS. With 2 bases removed from V and 4 bases from J, the gap between germline ends came to 11 bases. The CDR3 runs 15 residues. CDR3 residues: CASSEPRGSNEKLFF. CDR3 in DNA: TGTGCCAGCAGTGAACCCCGGGGGAGTAATGAAAAACTGTTTTTT.

Concerning this clone: Other DNA variants within this sample encode the same CDR3. The J gene is TRBJ1-1, the V gene TRBV4-1, with 8 bases aligning to TRBD1. Germline CDR1 reads MGHRA; CDR2 reads YSYEKL. The J segment lost 1 base and the V segment lost 1 base, leaving 2 bases of the junction unmatched. This CDR3 region has 15 residues. CDR3 nucleotides: TGCGCCAGCAGCCAAGCAGGACAGGGGAACACTGAAGCTTTCTTT. As protein: CASSQAGQGNTEAFF.

The chain employs TRBV6-4 and TRBJ2-1; 7 nucleotides align to TRBD1. The length of the CDR3 is 16 residues. In germline, CDR1 is MRHNA, CDR2 SNTAGT. V shed 0 bases and J 2 bases; nucleotides not matched to a gene: 4. Here the CDR3 DNA reads TGTGCCAGCAGTGACTCGAATAGGGGGCCCTACAATGAGCAGTTCTTC. Encoded protein: CASSDSNRGPYNEQFF.

This clone was picked up one time. The chain joins TRBV27 to TRBJ1-1; maybe TRBD1 (6 bases). V was shortened by 7 bases and J by 4 bases, with 13 bases between the two germline ends. The V gene's germline CDR1 is MNHEY and CDR2 SMNVEV (reference sequence). The CDR3 is 13 residues long. CDR3 in amino acids: CASKGEMGTEAFF. CDR3 in DNA: TGTGCCAGCAAGGGGGAGATGGGCACTGAAGCTTTCTTT.

V usage is TRBV3-1 (or the pseudogene TRBV3-2) and J usage is TRBJ1-1, with a weak D call TRBD1 (5 bases). Germline-derived CDR1 and CDR2 are LGHDT and YNNKEL (reference sequence). The CDR3 has 14 residues. V was cut by 3 bases and J by 1 base, with 9 bases left in between. For the CDR3, the DNA is TGTGCCAGCAGCCATTCAGGGAAGAACACTGAAGCTTTCTTT. Its translation is CASSHSGKNTEAFF.

V and J are TRBV9 and TRBJ2-2; D unclear. Germline V gene lookup returns CDR1 SGDLS and CDR2 YYNGEE. The CDR3 is 14 residues long. Trimming left V 0 bases short and J 7 bases short, with 10 bases between. CDR3 region: CASSVEHGVGELFF. The CDR3 coding sequence is TGTGCCAGCAGCGTAGAACACGGAGTCGGGGAGCTGTTTTTT.

The V and J genes are TRBV30 and TRBJ1-6; D ambiguous. Looked up from germline, CDR1 is GTSNPN and CDR2 is SVGIG (reference sequence). The CDR3 is made up of 15 amino acids. With 2 bases removed from V and 9 bases from J, the gap between germline ends came to 17 bases. CDR3 region: CAWSPLEGRSSPLHF. The CDR3 coding sequence is TGTGCCTGGAGTCCACTTGAGGGTAGGAGTTCACCCCTCCACTTT. Full variable domain (missing parts from reference TRBV30 and TRBJ1-6): SQTIHQWPATLVQPVGSPLSLECTVEGTSNPNLYWYRQAAGRGLQLLFYSVGIGQISSEVPQNLSASRPQDRQFILSSKKLLLSDSGFYLCAWSPLEGRSSPLHFGNGTRLTVT.